This TCR beta chain derives from a study of blood T cell repertoires in COVID-19. Study-wide background: Sources were T cells, B-cell-depleted T cells, or PBMCs; the material itself was cDNA or gDNA.

CDR1 is SQVTM, CDR2 ANQGSEA, per germline. This CDR3 has 15 residues. V lost 4 bases to trimming and J lost 1 base, with 16 bases between them. TCRdb's copy holds only in-frame clones and misses some; the assay was immunoSEQ multiplex PCR. The table shows over 95,000 clones, with roughly 79% occurring only once. The rearrangement links TRBV29-1 to TRBJ1-1, with D possibly being TRBD1 (5 bases). This TCR was sampled from a human donor in a cohort sampled during active COVID-19. Sequencing was done on a sample of peripheral blood. The CDR3 loop is CSVVGGEARNTEAFF. The CDR3 coding sequence is TGCAGCGTTGTTGGGGGGGAAGCACGGAACACTGAAGCTTTCTTT.